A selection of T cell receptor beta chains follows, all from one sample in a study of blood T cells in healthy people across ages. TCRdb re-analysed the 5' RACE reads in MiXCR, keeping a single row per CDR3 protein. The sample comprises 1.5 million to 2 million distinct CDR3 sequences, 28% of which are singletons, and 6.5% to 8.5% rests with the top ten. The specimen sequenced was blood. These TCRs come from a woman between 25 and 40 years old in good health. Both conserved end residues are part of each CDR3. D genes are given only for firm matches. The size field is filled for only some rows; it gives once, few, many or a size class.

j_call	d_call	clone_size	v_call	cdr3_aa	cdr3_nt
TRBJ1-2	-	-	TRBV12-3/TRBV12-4	CASSLRSSHGYTF	TGTGCCAGCAGCCTAAGGAGCTCCCATGGCTACACCTTC
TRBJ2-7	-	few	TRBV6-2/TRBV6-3	CASSDPGGYYEQYF	TGTGCCAGCAGTGACCCCGGGGGATACTACGAGCAGTACTTC
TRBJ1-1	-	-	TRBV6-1	CASSELISANTEAFF	TGTGCCAGCAGTGAACTAATTTCAGCGAACACTGAAGCTTTCTTT
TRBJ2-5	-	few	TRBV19	CASRPRSYQETQYF	TGTGCCAGTAGGCCCAGGAGTTACCAAGAGACCCAGTACTTC
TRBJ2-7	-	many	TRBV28	CASRDTSYEQYF	TGTGCCAGCAGGGACACCTCCTACGAGCAGTACTTC
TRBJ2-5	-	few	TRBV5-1	CASSFVSLRETQYF	TGCGCCAGCAGCTTCGTTTCTCTTCGAGAGACCCAGTACTTC
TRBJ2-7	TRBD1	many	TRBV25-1	CASRDRQSYEQYF	TGTGCCTCCCGGGACAGGCAATCCTACGAGCAGTACTTC
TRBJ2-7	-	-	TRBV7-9	CASSPEVAYEQYF	TGTGCCAGCAGCCCCGAAGTGGCCTACGAGCAGTACTTC
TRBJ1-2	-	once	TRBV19	CASSITSTAVSYGYTF	TGTGCCAGTAGTATAACGTCCACAGCTGTTAGCTATGGCTACACCTTC
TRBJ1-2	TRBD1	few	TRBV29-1	CSAATGLGREGYTF	TGCAGCGCTGCGACAGGGTTGGGGCGCGAAGGCTACACCTTC
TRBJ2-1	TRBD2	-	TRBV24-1	CATSDLRTSGGHPYNEQFF	TGTGCCACCAGTGATTTAAGGACTAGCGGGGGTCACCCGTACAATGAGCAGTTCTTC
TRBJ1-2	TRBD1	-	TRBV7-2	CASSRGGTGGFGYTF	TGTGCCAGCAGCCGAGGGGGGACAGGGGGCTTTGGCTACACCTTC
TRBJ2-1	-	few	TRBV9	CANSVVGTLPSYNEQFF	TGTGCCAACAGCGTAGTCGGTACCCTGCCCTCCTACAATGAGCAGTTCTTC
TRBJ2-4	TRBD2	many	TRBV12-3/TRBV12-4	CASSLALAGGPGAKNIQYF	TGTGCCAGCAGTTTAGCTCTAGCGGGAGGACCCGGGGCCAAAAACATTCAGTACTTC
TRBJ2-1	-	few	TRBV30	CAWKPEVHEQFF	TGTGCCTGGAAACCCGAGGTTCATGAGCAGTTCTTC
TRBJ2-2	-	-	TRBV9	CASSGPEGELFF	TGTGCCAGCAGCGGACCAGAGGGGGAGCTGTTTTTT
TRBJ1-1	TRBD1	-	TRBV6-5	CASSYDRGRTEAFF	TGTGCCAGCAGTTATGACAGGGGGAGGACTGAAGCTTTCTTT
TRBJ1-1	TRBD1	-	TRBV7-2	CASSLTGGTWTEAFF	TGTGCCAGCAGCTTGACAGGGGGCACGTGGACTGAAGCTTTCTTT
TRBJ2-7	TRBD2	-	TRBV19	CVSSIVGGSYEQYF	TGTGTCAGTAGTATAGTCGGCGGGAGCTACGAGCAGTACTTC
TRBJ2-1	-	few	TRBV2	CASSTTAGVGNEQFF	TGTGCCAGCTCAACAACGGCAGGGGTAGGGAATGAGCAGTTCTTC
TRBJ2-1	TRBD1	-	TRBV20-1	CSASAWDRVDNEQFF	TGCAGTGCTAGTGCCTGGGACAGGGTTGACAATGAGCAGTTCTTC
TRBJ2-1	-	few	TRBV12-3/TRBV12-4	CASSSVREQFF	TGTGCCAGCAGTTCCGTAAGGGAGCAGTTCTTC
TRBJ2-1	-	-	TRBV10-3	CAISEGGGDEQFF	TGTGCCATCAGTGAAGGAGGGGGTGATGAGCAGTTCTTC
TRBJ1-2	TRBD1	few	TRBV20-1	CSTRGLGGNYGYTF	TGCAGTACCCGAGGCCTAGGGGGCAACTATGGCTACACCTTC
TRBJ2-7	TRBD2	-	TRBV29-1	CSVYVGGYNNEQYF	TGCAGCGTTTACGTGGGAGGGTATAACAACGAGCAGTACTTC
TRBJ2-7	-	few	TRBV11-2	CASSYNRDQGEQYF	TGTGCCAGCAGCTATAACAGGGATCAGGGCGAGCAGTACTTC
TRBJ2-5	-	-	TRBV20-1	CSAPPLTGKETQYF	TGCAGTGCCCCACCGCTGACAGGCAAAGAGACCCAGTACTTC
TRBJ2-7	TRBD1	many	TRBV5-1	CASSTQGDEQYF	TGCGCCAGCTCAACACAGGGGGACGAGCAGTACTTC
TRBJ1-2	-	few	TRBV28	CASSLQPGLLTDYGYTF	TGTGCCAGCAGTTTGCAACCGGGCCTCCTAACGGACTATGGCTACACCTTC
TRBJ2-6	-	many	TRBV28	CASRGHDSGANVLTF	TGTGCCTCCCGGGGGCACGACTCTGGGGCCAACGTCCTGACTTTC
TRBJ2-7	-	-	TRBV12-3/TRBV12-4	CASSLGLGARYEQYF	TGTGCCAGCAGTTTGGGGCTGGGGGCGAGGTACGAGCAGTACTTC
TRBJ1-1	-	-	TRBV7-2	CASSRDFTEAFF	TGTGCCAGCAGCCGGGACTTTACCGAAGCTTTCTTT
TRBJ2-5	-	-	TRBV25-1	CASSEVRLGAPGRYF	TGTGCCAGCAGTGAAGTTCGTCTCGGGGCCCCCGGGAGGTACTTC
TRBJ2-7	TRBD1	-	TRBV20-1	CSAWATGNYEQYF	TGCAGTGCTTGGGCGACAGGGAACTACGAGCAGTACTTC
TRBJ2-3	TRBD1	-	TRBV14	CASSHPTGDPDTQYF	TGTGCCAGCAGCCACCCAACAGGGGACCCAGATACGCAGTATTTT
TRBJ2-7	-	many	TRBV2	CASSEYGGPYEQYF	TGTGCCAGCAGTGAGTACGGGGGTCCCTACGAGCAGTACTTC
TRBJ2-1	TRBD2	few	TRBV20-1	CSARDRVAGVQFF	TGCAGTGCTAGAGATCGGGTAGCGGGAGTTCAGTTCTTC
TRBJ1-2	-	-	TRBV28	CASLDGYGYTF	TGTGCCAGCCTGGACGGCTATGGCTACACCTTC
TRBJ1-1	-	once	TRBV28	CASTVNGKPEAFF	TGTGCCAGCACGGTCAACGGTAAACCTGAAGCTTTCTTT
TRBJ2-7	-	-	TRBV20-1	CSAGDRSASVYEQYF	TGCAGTGCTGGAGACCGATCGGCTAGTGTGTACGAGCAGTACTTC
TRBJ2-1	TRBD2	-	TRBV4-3	CASSRTTSPAYNEQFF	TGCGCCAGCAGCCGAACGACTAGCCCAGCCTACAATGAGCAGTTCTTC
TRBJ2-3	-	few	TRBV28	CASKESTSTDTQYF	TGTGCCAGCAAAGAGTCCACTAGCACAGATACGCAGTATTTT
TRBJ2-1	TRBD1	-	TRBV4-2	CASSPYPGQGVYNEQFF	TGTGCCAGCAGCCCGTATCCGGGACAGGGCGTTTACAATGAGCAGTTCTTC